This T cell receptor beta chain was recovered during a study of radiation and T cells in renal cell carcinoma. Findings of the study overall: Compared with controls, irradiated tumors had more, larger dominant CDR3 motifs. Tumor samples were small regions of around 0.92 g.

Described treatment: 15 Gy SBRT to primary tumor, nephrectomy 4 weeks later. The germline V and J ends were trimmed by 2 bases and 3 bases, with 11 bases remaining between them. The CDR3 is 15 amino acids. Germline V gives CDR1 MNHEY, CDR2 SMNVEV (reference sequence). Points on this clone: Its antigen is as yet unknown.

TCRdb keeps only in-frame clones here, not all; method: immunoSEQ multiplex PCR. The sample lists 18,000 or so clones; about 54% were seen once. This TCR came from a man in his fifties or sixties with renal cell carcinoma. This chain links TRBV27 with TRBJ2-1; D is possibly TRBD1 (5 bases). Source: tumor tissue, taken from a patient whose treatment included radiotherapy and nephrectomy. CDR3 sequence reads: CASSLTDTHYNEQFF. CDR3 DNA: TGTGCCAGCAGTTTAACGGACACCCACTACAATGAGCAGTTCTTC.